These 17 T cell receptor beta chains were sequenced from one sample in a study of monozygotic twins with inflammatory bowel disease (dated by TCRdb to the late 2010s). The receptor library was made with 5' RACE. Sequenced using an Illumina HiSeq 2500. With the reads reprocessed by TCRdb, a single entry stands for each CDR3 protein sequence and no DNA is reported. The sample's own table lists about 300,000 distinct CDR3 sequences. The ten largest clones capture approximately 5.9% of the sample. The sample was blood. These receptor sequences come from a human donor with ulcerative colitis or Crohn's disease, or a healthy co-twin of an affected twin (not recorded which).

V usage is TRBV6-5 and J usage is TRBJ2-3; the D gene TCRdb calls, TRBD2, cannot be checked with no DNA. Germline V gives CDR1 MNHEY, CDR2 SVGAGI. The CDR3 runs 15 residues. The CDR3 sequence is CASSYSTSGIVTQYF.

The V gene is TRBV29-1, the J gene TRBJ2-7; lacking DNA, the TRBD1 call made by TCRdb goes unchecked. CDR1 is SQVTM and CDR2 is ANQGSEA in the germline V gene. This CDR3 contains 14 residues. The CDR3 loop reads CSVGRRQGRNEQYF.

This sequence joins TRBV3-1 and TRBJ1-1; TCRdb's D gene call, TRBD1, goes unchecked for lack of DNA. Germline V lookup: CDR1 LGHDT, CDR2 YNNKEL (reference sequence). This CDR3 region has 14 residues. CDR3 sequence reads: CASSQEDRMNWAFF. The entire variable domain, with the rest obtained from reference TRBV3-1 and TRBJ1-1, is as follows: DTAVSQTPKYLVTQMGNDKSIKCEQNLGHDTMYWYKQDSKKFLKIMFSYNNKELIINETVPNRFSPKSPDKAHLNLHINSLELGDSAVYFCASSQEDRMNWAFFGQGTRLTVV.

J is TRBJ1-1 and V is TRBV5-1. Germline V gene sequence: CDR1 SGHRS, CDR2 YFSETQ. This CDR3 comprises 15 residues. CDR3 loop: CASSLWSGMNTEAFF.

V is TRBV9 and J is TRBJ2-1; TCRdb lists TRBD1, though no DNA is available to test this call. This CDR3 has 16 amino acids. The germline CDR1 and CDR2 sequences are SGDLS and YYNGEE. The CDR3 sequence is CASSAIGHSSYNEQFF.

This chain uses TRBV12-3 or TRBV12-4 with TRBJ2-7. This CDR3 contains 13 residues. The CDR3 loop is CASSSTSEYEQYF.

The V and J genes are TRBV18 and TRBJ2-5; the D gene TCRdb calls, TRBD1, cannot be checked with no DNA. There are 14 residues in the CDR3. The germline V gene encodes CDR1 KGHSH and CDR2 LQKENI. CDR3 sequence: CASSPGRGLETQYF.

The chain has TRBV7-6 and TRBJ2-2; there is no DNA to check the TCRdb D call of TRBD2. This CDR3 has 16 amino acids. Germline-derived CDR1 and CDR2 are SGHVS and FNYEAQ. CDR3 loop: CASSLDSGGNTGELFF. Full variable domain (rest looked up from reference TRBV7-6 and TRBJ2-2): GAGVSQSPRYKVTKRGQDVALRCDPISGHVSLYWYRQALGQGPEFLTYFNYEAQQDKSGLPNDRFSAERPEGSISTLTIQRTEQRDSAMYRCASSLDSGGNTGELFFGEGSRLTVL.

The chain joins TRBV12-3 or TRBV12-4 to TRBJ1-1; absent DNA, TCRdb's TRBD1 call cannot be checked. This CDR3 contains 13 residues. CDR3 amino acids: CASSYNRPPEAFF.

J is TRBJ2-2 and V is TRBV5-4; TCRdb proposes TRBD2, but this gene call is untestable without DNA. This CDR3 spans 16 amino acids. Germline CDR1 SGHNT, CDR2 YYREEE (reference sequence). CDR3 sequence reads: CASGTAGGLNTGELFF. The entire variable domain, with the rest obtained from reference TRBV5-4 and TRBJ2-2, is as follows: ETGVTQSPTHLIKTRGQQVTLRCSSQSGHNTVSWYQQALGQGPQFIFQYYREEENGRGNFPPRFSGLQFPNYSSELNVNALELDDSALYLCASGTAGGLNTGELFFGEGSRLTVL.

The CDR3 sequence is CSVPGGQETQYF. This chain uses TRBV20-1 with TRBJ2-5; TCRdb picks TRBD1, but there is no DNA to check that call. The germline CDR1 and CDR2 sequences are DFQATT and SNEGSKA (reference sequence). There are 12 residues in the CDR3.

The CDR3 loop is CASSLGQFYTEAFF. The chain is built from TRBV12-3 or TRBV12-4 and TRBJ1-1; TCRdb indicates TRBD1, and absent DNA this call remains unverified. The CDR3 contains 14 residues.

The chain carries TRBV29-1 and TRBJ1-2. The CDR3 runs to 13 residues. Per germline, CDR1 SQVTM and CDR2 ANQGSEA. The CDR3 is CSARGPPNYGYTF.

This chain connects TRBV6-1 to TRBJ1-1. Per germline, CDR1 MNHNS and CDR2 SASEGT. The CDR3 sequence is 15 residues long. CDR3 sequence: CASSPNSRMNTEAFF.

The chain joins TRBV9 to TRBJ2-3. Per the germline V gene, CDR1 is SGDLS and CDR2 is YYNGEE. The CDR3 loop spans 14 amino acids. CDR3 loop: CASSVGPATDTQYF.

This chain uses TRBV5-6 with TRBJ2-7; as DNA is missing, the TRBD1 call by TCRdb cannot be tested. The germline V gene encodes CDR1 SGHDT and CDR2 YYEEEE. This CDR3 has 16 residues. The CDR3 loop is CASSLGPGTGAYEQYF.

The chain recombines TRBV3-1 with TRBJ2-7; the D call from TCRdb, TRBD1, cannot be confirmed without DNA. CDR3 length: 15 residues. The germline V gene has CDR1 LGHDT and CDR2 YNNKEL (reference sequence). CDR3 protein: CASSQYTRGHHEQYF.